A selection of T cell receptor beta chains follows, all from one sample in a study of blood T cell repertoires in COVID-19. TCRdb's copy holds only in-frame clones and misses some; the assay was immunoSEQ multiplex PCR. The table includes approximately 53,000 clones, about 78% detected once. The sequenced sample was PBMCs or T cells enriched from blood (not recorded which). These receptors came from a woman in her 50s with acute COVID-19. Both conserved end residues are trimmed from each CDR3. The order of the fields is J gene, V gene, CDR3 protein.

TRBJ2-2,TRBV11-3,ASSSQESNTGELF
TRBJ1-1,TRBV3-1/TRBV3-2,ASSQEPGQGNTEAF
TRBJ1-3,TRBV28,ATNSRGNTIY
TRBJ1-4,TRBV7-9,ASSFREKLF
TRBJ2-1,TRBV9,ASSVASGLEQF
TRBJ1-6,TRBV12-3/TRBV12-4,ASGTQNSPLH
TRBJ2-7,TRBV21-1,ASHKGAVFVAQTSYEQY
TRBJ1-1,TRBV7-9,ASSWTGGYNTEAF
TRBJ1-5,TRBV28,ASSSSQGPAEPQH
TRBJ1-1,TRBV11-3,ASSPRLRNTEAF
TRBJ1-4,TRBV11-1,ASSPRDRSFEKLF
TRBJ1-1,TRBV7-8,ASSYRGTDMNTEAF
TRBJ1-5,TRBV4-1,ASSQGDVRQGQQPQH
TRBJ2-7,TRBV7-9,ASSLGGGGERQY
TRBJ1-1,TRBV20-1,SAPWNTEAF
TRBJ2-7,TRBV13,ASSPTLGAGEMYEQY
TRBJ1-6,TRBV19,ASTLRGFNNSPLH
TRBJ2-7,TRBV30,AWSPTGTLSYEQY
TRBJ2-3,TRBV5-1,ASSLTSPTDTQY
TRBJ2-5,TRBV7-2,ASTLLAGVQETQY
TRBJ2-1,TRBV28,ASTPIGRGSGYNEQF
TRBJ1-1,TRBV29-1,SPQLTTNTEAF
TRBJ2-3,TRBV9,ASSASGGADTQY
TRBJ1-3,TRBV6-1,ASSEISRGRQGNTIY
TRBJ1-4,TRBV10-3,AISDPTETNEKLF
TRBJ1-1,TRBV9,ASSATGTVNTEAF
TRBJ2-3,TRBV18,ASSPTVDTQY